This T cell receptor beta chain was identified during a study of identical twins. In its sample, this clonotype was seen a few times. Germline CDR1 reads SGHRS; CDR2 reads YFSETQ. This CDR3 is 15 amino acids long. J lost 3 bases, V lost 0 bases, and 4 bases had no gene match. Each cDNA held unique molecular identifiers, and template switching gave it a universal primer site. TCRdb recomputed calls from the 5' RACE reads with MiXCR, one row per CDR3 protein. The sample records 450,000 or so distinct CDR3 sequences, about 14% being singletons. The sample also formed part of further work on yellow fever vaccine responses in identical twins.

Sequenced material: CD4+ T cells sorted from blood. This TCR was recovered from a woman under 30 in good health. The chain recombines TRBV5-1 with TRBJ1-1; 8 bases fit TRBD1. The CDR3, as DNA: TGCGCCAGCAGCTTGGGACAGGGGATGGACACTGAAGCTTTCTTT. Translating gives CASSLGQGMDTEAFF.